This note documents a single TCR beta chain sequence. No antigen is known for it. This entry is derived from a study of T-cell memory formation after mild COVID-19. Study-wide context: Clustering of TCRs was largely donor specific.

Regarding the study as a whole: Second-wave clones that peaked on day 37 lacked confirmed SARS-CoV-2 specificity. Within pre-infection memory, some responding clones were found, suggesting cross-reactive memory joined. Clones shrinking from day 15 to 85 showed even CD4/CD8 mixes; later expanders tilted CD4+.

TCRdb reprocessed the 5' RACE reads via MiXCR and lists one record per CDR3 protein. Here the sample spans roughly 100,000 distinct CDR3 sequences, around 11% being singletons. V lost 3 bases and J 5 bases, leaving 10 bases between the germline ends. The CDR3 length is 13 residues. The germline V gene has CDR1 MNHNY and CDR2 SVGAGI (reference sequence). The V gene is TRBV6-6, the J gene TRBJ2-5, with TRBD1 as a possible D gene (5 bases). Sequencing used PBMCs or a T cell subset sorted from them (not recorded which). This sequence was found in an adult woman who had mild COVID-19 (a few samples of this study predate the infection). Cell type and time point are not known. The CDR3 here is CASSYRQGETQYF. The CDR3 DNA is TGTGCCAGCAGTTATCGCCAGGGTGAGACCCAGTACTTC.